This T cell receptor (beta chain) was identified in a study of blood T cell repertoires in COVID-19 (dated by TCRdb to the early 2020s). Looking at the study overall: Collaborator samples came from the United States, Italy and Spain and covered acute and convalescent phases of COVID-19. The prospective study material was composed of cDNA or gDNA derived from T cells, B-cell-depleted T cells, or PBMCs. The dataset comprised deeply sampled blood TCRbeta repertoires from subjects exposed to, actively infected with, or recovered from COVID-19. A freely available public database, intended as a resource for researchers studying the immune response to SARS-CoV-2, is where the repertoires were released. The samples were drawn from the first 160 participants of the ongoing ImmuneRACE study and from 950 to 1,500 subjects provided by 6 global collaborators. Sample metadata almost always included a de-identified subject ID, COVID-19 status, age in years and sex. Where available, HLA class I and class II types were taken from metadata supplied by the sample provider and were not determined by assay-based typing.

The immunoSEQ Assay, a bias-controlled multiplex PCR, was used to amplify TCRbeta CDR3 regions from genomic DNA. The source study handled its data this way. The number of nucleated cells in each sample was estimated by amplification of reference gene primers within the assay. To quantify the absolute abundance of each unique TCRbeta CDR3 rearrangement, sequence reads were collapsed and filtered. For each sample, productive Simpson clonality was calculated as the square root of Simpson's diversity index over productive rearrangements. TCRdb obtained this table from immuneACCESS and retained in-frame rearrangements with V and J assigned. These tables miss some clones; where compared with another copy, unresolved V genes account for less than half of the shortfall, and the remainder is unexplained. The V and J calls and clone size were taken over from that table, and D and trimming were inferred from the DNA. Recorded for this sample are about 110,000 clones; 60% to 80% of them occurred a single time. The top ten constitute approximately 16% of the sample.

The collaborating institutions used their own protocols to collect whole blood in K2EDTA tubes. For TCRbeta analysis, collaborators shipped samples in one of three forms: frozen whole blood, isolated PBMCs, or DNA extracted from either of those sample types. Overall study outcomes, separate from this receptor: How much clinical and demographic metadata was included differed by source and by participant, and the metadata was provided uncurated.

In regard to this clone: Which antigen it targets is not known. No base quality information exists; no much larger clone differs at one position.

From V the trimming removes 1 base and from J it removes 3 bases, while the gene matches leave 7 bases of the junction unaccounted for. Based on the germline V gene, the CDR1 and CDR2 sequences are SGHRS and YFSETQ. The CDR3 contains 15 residues, cysteine and phenylalanine counted. CDR3 DNA is the only sequence kept; it has 45 bases, read in frame from the first base. The chain is made from TRBV5-1 and TRBJ2-7, and 7 junctional nucleotides match TRBD1. Sequencing used peripheral blood. The sequence was collected from an elderly woman with active or convalescent COVID-19. The CDR3 loop reads CASSLMPAGGYEQYF. The nucleotide sequence is TGCGCCAGCAGCTTGATGCCTGCAGGGGGCTACGAGCAGTACTTC.